This T cell receptor (beta chain) was observed in a study of blood T cell repertoires in COVID-19. In the study overall: Italy, Spain and the United States were the sources of the convalescent and acute COVID-19 samples. The cDNA or gDNA used as material had been derived from T cells, B-cell-depleted T cells, or PBMCs.

Seattle researchers signed up patients amid active infection and tracked them longitudinally. Source study methods: Reference gene primer amplification gave nucleated cell count estimates. Sequencing was performed with immunoSEQ multiplex PCR; in TCRdb, only in-frame clones are kept and a portion is missing. Clonal size and the V and J genes are those of that table, whereas D and trimming came from the DNA. The sample lists about 240,000 clones, over 75% occurring once. The CDR3 extends over 13 amino acids. Trimming removed 2 bases from V and 12 bases from J, with 15 bases in between. The germline V gene has CDR1 SGHRS and CDR2 YFSETQ.

This receptor was identified in a man in his forties or fifties with COVID-19, enrolled during active disease. This chain links TRBV5-1 with TRBJ2-1, with D possibly TRBD2 on 5 matching bases. The specimen sequenced was peripheral blood. CDR3 DNA sequence: TGCGCCAGCAGCTTTTCCGGTGATGAGGGGCAGTTCTTC. Translating it yields CASSFSGDEGQFF.